A single sample gave rise to the 19 T cell receptor beta chains below, sequenced in a study of blood T cell repertoires in COVID-19. Repertoires were generated with immunoSEQ multiplex PCR, while TCRdb's copy carries only in-frame clones and drops some. In the table there are more than 85,000 clones, 70% to 90% of which are singletons. The sequenced material came from peripheral blood. These TCRs come from a human donor in a cohort sampled during active COVID-19.

The J gene is TRBJ2-3, the V gene TRBV5-1; 7 bases agree with TRBD1. V trimming: 3 bases; J trimming: 9 bases; junction bases outside the gene matches: 16. The germline gives CDR1 SGHRS, CDR2 YFSETQ. The CDR3 consists of 16 residues. This chain's CDR3 is CASSSDRPRLGGTQYF. The CDR3 bases are TGCGCCAGCAGCTCGGACAGGCCCAGGTTAGGTGGAACGCAGTATTTT.

The gene calls are TRBV28 and TRBJ2-3; the D gene is possibly TRBD2 (5 bases). The CDR3 runs to 15 residues. Germline CDR1 reads MDHEN; CDR2 reads SYDVKM. V shed 11 bases and J shed 0 bases, with 18 bases lying between them. Here the CDR3 DNA reads TGTGCCGGAGCAATGGCGGGCGATAGCACAGATACGCAGTATTTT. Protein sequence: CAGAMAGDSTDTQYF.

The CDR3 loop is CASSLVGTSGNEQFF. CDR3 nucleotide sequence: TGTGCCAGCAGCTTAGTTGGGACTAGCGGCAATGAGCAGTTCTTC. The V and J genes are TRBV7-2 and TRBJ2-1; TRBD2 agrees at 11 bases. This CDR3 has 15 residues. CDR1 SGHTA and CDR2 FQGNSA come from the germline V gene. The J segment lost 6 bases and the V segment lost 1 base, leaving 2 bases of the junction unmatched. Full variable domain (outside the CDR3, taken from reference TRBV7-2 and TRBJ2-1): GAGVSQSPSNKVTEKGKDVELRCDPISGHTALYWYRQSLGQGLEFLIYFQGNSAPDKSGLPSDRFSAERTGGSVSTLTIQRTQQEDSAVYLCASSLVGTSGNEQFFGPGTRLTVL.

The rearrangement joins TRBV6-6 to TRBJ2-2; maybe TRBD2 (5 bases). With 7 bases removed from V and 6 bases from J, the gap between germline ends came to 15 bases. Germline loops: CDR1 MNHNY, CDR2 SVGAGI (reference sequence). The CDR3 sequence is 14 residues long. The CDR3 sequence is CASTISREAGELFF. DNA for the CDR3: TGTGCCAGCACCATCTCGAGGGAAGCCGGGGAGCTGTTTTTT.

In DNA, the CDR3 is TGTGCCAGCAGCCCGGGGAAACCTCAGCCCCAGCATTTT. This sequence encodes CASSPGKPQPQHF. The genes are TRBV6-6 and TRBJ1-5; D is uncertain. The germline V gene encodes CDR1 MNHNY and CDR2 SVGAGI (reference sequence). The CDR3 is made up of 13 amino acids. Trimming took 6 bases from V and 6 from J, leaving 12 bases between them.

This chain uses TRBV27 with TRBJ2-1; perhaps TRBD1 as D (5 bases). Germline loops: CDR1 MNHEY, CDR2 SMNVEV (reference sequence). This CDR3 has 15 residues. The V gene lost 4 bases and the J gene lost 4 bases, with 14 bases spanning the gap. This CDR3 reads CASSSPGSPYNEQFF. The CDR3 bases are TGTGCCAGCAGTTCCCCAGGGTCCCCTTACAATGAGCAGTTCTTC.

The chain links TRBV28 to TRBJ2-5, with D uncertain. V lost 4 bases, J lost 3 bases, and 9 bases lay in between. The CDR3 consists of 13 residues. The germline V gene encodes CDR1 MDHEN and CDR2 SYDVKM. CDR3 DNA: TGTGCCAGCAGTTCCCGACTTGAAGAGACCCAGTACTTC. Its translation is CASSSRLEETQYF.

J is TRBJ1-5 and V is TRBV19, with 7 bases lining up with TRBD1. V was pared by 6 bases and J by 2 bases, with 4 bases of the junction left unmatched. From germline, CDR1 is LNHDA and CDR2 SQIVND (reference sequence). The CDR3 is 14 amino acids. CDR3 bases: TGTGCCAGTAGAAAAACAGGGGGCAATCAGCCCCAGCATTTT. This codes for CASRKTGGNQPQHF.

This chain uses TRBV7-3 with TRBJ2-7; D perhaps matches TRBD2 (5 bases). Germline CDR1 and CDR2: SGHTA and FQGTGA. V lost 1 base to trimming and J lost 6 bases, with 16 bases between them. The CDR3 has 15 residues. Here the CDR3 reads CASSLNGGSPGEQYF. The CDR3, as DNA: TGTGCCAGCAGCTTAAACGGAGGCAGCCCGGGCGAGCAGTACTTC. Full variable domain (outside the CDR3, taken from reference TRBV7-3 and TRBJ2-7): GAGVSQTPSNKVTEKGKYVELRCDPISGHTALYWYRQSLGQGPEFLIYFQGTGAADDSGLPNDRFFAVRPEGSVSTLKIQRTERGDSAVYLCASSLNGGSPGEQYFGPGTRLTVT.

The chain has TRBV28 and TRBJ2-2; 8 nucleotides match TRBD2. Germline V gene lookup returns CDR1 MDHEN and CDR2 SYDVKM. V trimming: 5 bases; J trimming: 5 bases; junction bases outside the gene matches: 10. This CDR3 is built from 16 residues. CDR3 sequence: CASSPSGSRKTGELFF. DNA for the CDR3: TGTGCCAGCAGTCCGAGCGGGAGTCGGAAAACCGGGGAGCTGTTTTTT.

The rearrangement links TRBV9 to TRBJ1-4, with D possibly TRBD1 on 5 matching bases. Germline CDR1 reads SGDLS; CDR2 reads YYNGEE. The ends were cut back, 4 bases at V and 8 bases at J, with 18 bases in the middle. The CDR3 consists of 15 residues. The CDR3 reads CASSLAGTPREKLFF. CDR3 in DNA: TGTGCCAGCAGCCTGGCGGGGACGCCGAGGGAAAAACTGTTTTTT.

This sequence joins TRBV7-6 and TRBJ2-1; 10 bases line up with TRBD1. Unmatched junction bases numbered 10, after V lost 4 bases and J lost 7 bases. Germline CDR1 and CDR2: SGHVS and FNYEAQ. CDR3 length: 16 amino acids. The CDR3 sequence is CASSSSGTGAGNEQFF. In DNA, the CDR3 is TGTGCCAGCAGCTCCTCCGGGACAGGGGCGGGTAATGAGCAGTTCTTC.

This chain links TRBV30 with TRBJ2-7, with D possibly TRBD2 on 6 matching bases. The V gene lost 5 bases and the J gene lost 2 bases, with 13 bases spanning the gap. In germline, CDR1 is GTSNPN, CDR2 SVGIG (reference sequence). This CDR3 is built from 13 residues. DNA for the CDR3: TGTGCCTGGGCGAACGGGGGAGCCTACGAGCAGTACTTC. Its protein product is CAWANGGAYEQYF.

The chain couples TRBV5-1 to TRBJ2-1; TRBD1 might be the D (6 bases). Germline lookup yields CDR1 SGHRS and CDR2 YFSETQ. The CDR3 has 14 residues. V shed 0 bases and J shed 5 bases, with 9 bases lying between them. Here the CDR3 DNA reads TGCGCCAGCAGCTTGGGACAGGTCCACAATGAGCAGTTCTTC. It is translated as CASSLGQVHNEQFF.

This chain uses TRBV6-5 with TRBJ1-2; no firm D call. CDR1 is MNHEY, CDR2 SVGAGI, per germline. Trimming took off 6 bases at V and 0 bases at J, with 8 bases between the two ends. The CDR3 runs 13 residues. CDR3 region: CASREYTNYGYTF. DNA for the CDR3: TGTGCCAGCAGGGAGTATACTAACTATGGCTACACCTTC.

This chain uses TRBV19 with TRBJ2-5; 7 bases match TRBD2. V lost 3 bases, J lost 7 bases, and 14 bases stayed unmatched. This CDR3 has 16 residues. Germline values: CDR1 LNHDA, CDR2 SQIVND (reference sequence). The CDR3 protein is CASSIRSSGSPGTQYF. CDR3 DNA sequence: TGTGCCAGTAGTATCCGGTCTAGCGGATCCCCCGGGACCCAGTACTTC.

This chain joins TRBV7-9 and TRBJ2-3; tentatively, D is TRBD1 (5 bases). This CDR3 is 15 amino acids long. V lost 1 base and J lost 2, with 10 bases in between. Germline V gives CDR1 SEHNR, CDR2 FQNEAQ (reference sequence). CDR3 sequence: CASSLDDSYTDTQYF. CDR3 nucleotide sequence: TGTGCCAGCAGCTTAGATGACAGTTACACAGATACGCAGTATTTT.

This chain joins TRBV19 and TRBJ1-5; D remains unclear. From germline, CDR1 is LNHDA and CDR2 SQIVND (reference sequence). With 5 bases removed from V and 7 bases from J, the gap between germline ends came to 12 bases. CDR3 length equals 13 residues. The CDR3 nucleotides read TGTGCCAGTAGTCTGGGCCGGGAACAGCCCCAGCATTTT. It translates to CASSLGREQPQHF.

The chain combines TRBV6-6 with TRBJ2-1; TRBD2 agrees at 8 bases. CDR3 length: 16 residues. Germline V gene lookup returns CDR1 MNHNY and CDR2 SVGAGI (reference sequence). Trimming removed 0 bases from V and 3 bases from J; junction bases left unmatched: 4. The CDR3 is CASSYSGLAGYNEQFF. CDR3 bases: TGTGCCAGCAGTTACTCGGGTCTAGCGGGCTACAATGAGCAGTTCTTC.